Below, 23 T cell receptor beta chains from the same sample are listed, as sequenced in a study of blood T cell repertoires in COVID-19. The data were produced by immunoSEQ multiplex PCR, yet TCRdb's version contains in-frame clones alone and is incomplete. The data contain 30,000 to 40,000 clones, roughly 80% of them singletons. The sample consisted of peripheral blood. The receptors were sampled from a man between 65 and 85 years old with COVID-19, enrolled during active disease.

The V call is TRBV2, the J call TRBJ1-5; 7 nucleotides agree with TRBD1. Looked up from germline, CDR1 is SNHLY and CDR2 is FYNNEI. V lost 7 bases to trimming and J lost 0 bases; unmatched junction nucleotides: 6. The CDR3 is 15 residues long. CDR3 nucleotide sequence: TGTGCCAGCACCCGGGACAGAAGTAGCAATCAGCCCCAGCATTTT. Protein sequence: CASTRDRSSNQPQHF.

V usage is TRBV7-9 and J usage is TRBJ1-2, with D perhaps matching TRBD1 (6 bases). V was shortened by 5 bases and J by 2 bases, with 9 bases between the two germline ends. Germline V gene sequence: CDR1 SEHNR, CDR2 FQNEAQ (reference sequence). There are 13 residues in the CDR3. In DNA form, the CDR3 reads TGTGCCAGCAGCCCCCAGGGGAACTATGGCTACACCTTC. Its protein product is CASSPQGNYGYTF.

The chain links TRBV12-5 to TRBJ1-6; 9 bases align to TRBD1. The germline V gene has CDR1 LGHNT and CDR2 FRNRAP. V shed 1 base and J 3 bases; nucleotides not matched to a gene: 16. The length of the CDR3 is 21 residues. The CDR3 nucleotides are TGTGCTAGTGGTTTGGCCAGCTCCCGGGACAGGGTCCCTTACTATAATTCACCCCTCCACTTT. This sequence encodes CASGLASSRDRVPYYNSPLHF.

The chain links TRBV9 to TRBJ1-1; 11 bases match TRBD1. The CDR3 runs to 15 residues. Germline loops: CDR1 SGDLS, CDR2 YYNGEE. The trim removed 0 bases at V and 4 bases at J, leaving 2 bases unmatched. DNA of the CDR3: TGTGCCAGCAGCGTAGGAGGGACAGGGGGCACTGAAGCTTTCTTT. It is translated as CASSVGGTGGTEAFF. Supplemented by reference TRBV9 and TRBJ1-1, the full variable domain reads DSGVTQTPKHLITATGQRVTLRCSPRSGDLSVYWYQQSLDQGLQFLIQYYNGEERAKGNILERFSAQQFPDLHSELNLSSLELGDSALYFCASSVGGTGGTEAFFGQGTRLTVV.

This clone was detected once. The genes are TRBV28 and TRBJ1-6; 8 bases fit TRBD1. Per the germline V gene, CDR1 is MDHEN and CDR2 is SYDVKM. The CDR3 length is 15 residues. The J segment lost 13 bases and the V segment lost 5 bases, leaving 13 bases of the junction unmatched. DNA for the CDR3: TGTGCCAGCAGTGCCCCCGGACAGGGCTTTGGCCCCCTCCACTTT. Its translation is CASSAPGQGFGPLHF.

This rearrangement joins TRBV6-1 to TRBJ1-1; maybe TRBD1 (6 bases). CDR3 length: 11 amino acids. Trimming removed 4 bases at V and 7 bases at J, with 7 bases between. Per germline, CDR1 MNHNS and CDR2 SASEGT. CDR3 coding DNA: TGTGCCAGCAGTGGCAGGGGTGAAGCTTTCTTT. Translated: CASSGRGEAFF.

This chain joins TRBV6-5 and TRBJ1-5; 9 bases align to TRBD1. The ends lost 8 bases at V and 4 bases at J; junction bases unmatched: 6. The CDR3 is 14 amino acids. Germline V lookup: CDR1 MNHEY, CDR2 SVGAGI. The chain's CDR3 is CASGRGTGNQPQHF. In nucleotides, the CDR3 is TGTGCCAGCGGCCGCGGGACAGGGAATCAGCCCCAGCATTTT.

The DNA of the CDR3 is TGTGCCAGCAGTGATACACCGGGACAGGGATCAGAGACCCAGTACTTC. Residues: CASSDTPGQGSETQYF. V is TRBV2 and J is TRBJ2-5, with TRBD1 identical over 9 bases. J gave up 4 bases and V 3 bases, and 9 bases lay outside the gene matches. The CDR3 loop spans 16 amino acids. The germline V gene has CDR1 SNHLY and CDR2 FYNNEI.

The chain links TRBV19 to TRBJ1-2, with D perhaps matching TRBD1 (6 bases). The germline CDR1 and CDR2 sequences are LNHDA and SQIVND (reference sequence). The CDR3 covers 16 residues. The V gene lost 8 bases and the J gene lost 4 bases, with 23 bases spanning the gap. CDR3: CASYPGPGDGVYGYTF. The DNA for the CDR3 is TGTGCCAGTTACCCGGGCCCAGGGGACGGTGTCTATGGCTACACCTTC.

This chain joins TRBV19 and TRBJ1-2; TRBD1 aligns across 9 bases. Germline CDR1 reads LNHDA; CDR2 reads SQIVND (reference sequence). The junction had 6 bases not matched to a gene; V was cut back by 7 bases and J by 6 bases. This CDR3 spans 13 amino acids. The CDR3 region is CASTPDRGDGYTF. CDR3 coding DNA: TGTGCCAGTACCCCGGACAGGGGAGATGGCTACACCTTC. Variable domain in full (rest from reference TRBV19 and TRBJ1-2): DGGITQSPKYLFRKEGQNVTLSCEQNLNHDAMYWYRQDPGQGLRLIYYSQIVNDFQKGDIAEGYSVSREKKESFPLTVTSAQKNPTAFYLCASTPDRGDGYTFGSGTRLTVV.

The V call is TRBV4-2, the J call TRBJ2-2, with a tentative D call TRBD1 (6 bases). V was cut by 1 base and J by 0 bases, with 12 bases left in between. Germline CDR1 reads LGHNA; CDR2 reads YNFKEQ. The CDR3 sequence is 17 residues long. The CDR3 nucleotides read TGTGCCAGCAGCCAAGGATGGGGGACATCGAACACCGGGGAGCTGTTTTTT. Protein sequence: CASSQGWGTSNTGELFF.

In this sample, this clone turned up once. The chain has TRBV15 and TRBJ1-3; 8 bases match TRBD1. Germline V lookup: CDR1 LNHNV, CDR2 YYDKDF (reference sequence). This CDR3 is 15 amino acids long. After removal of 4 bases from V and 0 bases from J, the junction contained 2 bases not matched to a gene. In DNA, the CDR3 is TGTGCCACCAGCAAAGACAGGGGCTCTGGAAACACCATATATTTT. This encodes CATSKDRGSGNTIYF.

The V and J genes are TRBV4-3 and TRBJ2-3, with 8 bases lining up with TRBD2. V lost 4 bases to trimming and J lost 5 bases; unmatched junction nucleotides: 8. The CDR3 has 15 residues. Per the germline V gene, CDR1 is LGHNA and CDR2 is YSLEER. In DNA, the CDR3 is TGCGCCAGCAGCCTCGGGGGGGGGCACGGAGATACGCAGTATTTT. Amino acids: CASSLGGGHGDTQYF.

This sequence joins TRBV6-2 or TRBV6-3 and TRBJ2-7, with unresolved D. The CDR3 contains 14 residues. Trimming pared 5 bases from V and 1 base from J, leaving 12 bases between. Germline-derived CDR1 and CDR2 are MNHEY and SVGEGT. CDR3 sequence: CASSGTAPSYEQYF. DNA of the CDR3: TGTGCCAGCAGTGGTACAGCCCCGTCCTACGAGCAGTACTTC.

The J gene is TRBJ2-3, the V gene TRBV7-8; possible D gene TRBD2, 6 bases. The V gene's germline CDR1 is SGHVS and CDR2 FQNEAQ. This CDR3 is 15 amino acids long. V was trimmed by 0 bases and J by 0 bases, leaving 7 bases between them. The CDR3 protein is CASSLASGSTDTQYF. The CDR3 DNA sequence: TGTGCCAGCAGCTTAGCAAGCGGGAGCACAGATACGCAGTATTTT. Drawing the rest from reference TRBV7-8 and TRBJ2-3, the complete variable domain is GAGVSQSPRYKVAKRGQDVALRCDPISGHVSLFWYQQALGQGPEFLTYFQNEAQLDKSGLPSDRFFAERPEGSVSTLKIQRTQQEDSAVYLCASSLASGSTDTQYFGPGTRLTVL.

This clone is a singleton in its sample. The chain carries TRBV11-3 and TRBJ2-1; 13 bases line up with TRBD2. CDR3 length: 18 residues. Trimming at V came to 5 bases and at J to 0 bases, leaving 7 bases not matched to a gene. Per germline, CDR1 SGHNT and CDR2 YENEEA. In nucleotides, the CDR3 is TGTGCCAGCAGCGAAAAGACTAGCGGGAGGAGCTCCTACAATGAGCAGTTCTTC. This encodes CASSEKTSGRSSYNEQFF.

The V call is TRBV5-1, the J call TRBJ2-3; 7 nucleotides match TRBD1. The CDR3 contains 13 residues. Germline CDR1 SGHRS, CDR2 YFSETQ. Trimming cost V 5 bases and J 6 bases; bases outside gene matches: 6. As DNA, the CDR3 is TGCGCCAGCAGTGAGGGGGCGCGGGATACGCAGTATTTT. This encodes CASSEGARDTQYF.

This clone was recorded only once. V and J are TRBV2 and TRBJ2-1, with 8 bases that match TRBD1. Per germline, CDR1 SNHLY and CDR2 FYNNEI. The CDR3 contains 13 residues. J was trimmed by 3 bases and V by 6 bases; bases with no gene match: 1. The CDR3 DNA follows: TGTGCCAGCAGGGACAGGGTCTACAATGAGCAGTTCTTC. Residues: CASRDRVYNEQFF.

V is TRBV7-9 and J is TRBJ2-2; maybe TRBD2 (6 bases). Germline lookup yields CDR1 SEHNR and CDR2 FQNEAQ (reference sequence). The CDR3 sequence is 13 residues long. Trimming took off 11 bases at V and 7 bases at J, with 17 bases between the two ends. The CDR3 DNA sequence: TGTGCCCCCCGGTCGGGAGCCGTCGGGGAGCTGTTTTTT. Translated: CAPRSGAVGELFF.

V is TRBV5-1 and J is TRBJ2-7; 7 nucleotides line up with TRBD1. The CDR3 has 14 amino acids. Germline-derived CDR1 and CDR2 are SGHRS and YFSETQ. V lost 4 bases, J lost 2 bases, and 6 bases stayed unmatched. This CDR3 reads CASSRTGDAYEQYF. The CDR3 region has the DNA TGCGCCAGCAGCCGCACAGGGGACGCCTACGAGCAGTACTTC.

This rearrangement joins TRBV2 to TRBJ1-2, with TRBD1 identical over 9 bases. CDR1 and CDR2 from the germline V gene are SNHLY and FYNNEI. The CDR3 covers 13 residues. V lost 4 bases and J lost 8; bases outside the gene matches: 5. CDR3 residues: CASSVGTGQGYTF. The DNA of the CDR3 is TGTGCCAGCAGTGTCGGGACAGGGCAAGGCTACACCTTC. Full variable domain (rest looked up from reference TRBV2 and TRBJ1-2): EPEVTQTPSHQVTQMGQEVILRCVPISNHLYFYWYRQILGQKVEFLVSFYNNEISEKSEIFDDQFSVERPDGSNFTLKIRSTKLEDSAMYFCASSVGTGQGYTFGSGTRLTVV.

The chain recombines TRBV25-1 with TRBJ2-1; D may be TRBD1 (6 bases). The V gene lost 3 bases and the J gene lost 5 bases, with 14 bases spanning the gap. Germline V gene sequence: CDR1 MGHDK, CDR2 SYGVNS. This CDR3 comprises 15 residues. The CDR3 bases are TGTGCCAGCAGTGATGCAGGGGACCTAGACAATGAGCAGTTCTTC. The encoded protein is CASSDAGDLDNEQFF.

The V call is TRBV7-9, the J call TRBJ2-7; 11 nucleotides agree with TRBD1. Looked up from germline, CDR1 is SEHNR and CDR2 is FQNEAQ (reference sequence). The CDR3 length is 18 residues. V trimming: 5 bases; J trimming: 0 bases; junction bases outside the gene matches: 12. This CDR3 is CASSPRGSGTGGSYEQYF. CDR3 in DNA: TGTGCCAGCAGCCCCCGGGGGTCCGGGACAGGGGGCTCCTACGAGCAGTACTTC.